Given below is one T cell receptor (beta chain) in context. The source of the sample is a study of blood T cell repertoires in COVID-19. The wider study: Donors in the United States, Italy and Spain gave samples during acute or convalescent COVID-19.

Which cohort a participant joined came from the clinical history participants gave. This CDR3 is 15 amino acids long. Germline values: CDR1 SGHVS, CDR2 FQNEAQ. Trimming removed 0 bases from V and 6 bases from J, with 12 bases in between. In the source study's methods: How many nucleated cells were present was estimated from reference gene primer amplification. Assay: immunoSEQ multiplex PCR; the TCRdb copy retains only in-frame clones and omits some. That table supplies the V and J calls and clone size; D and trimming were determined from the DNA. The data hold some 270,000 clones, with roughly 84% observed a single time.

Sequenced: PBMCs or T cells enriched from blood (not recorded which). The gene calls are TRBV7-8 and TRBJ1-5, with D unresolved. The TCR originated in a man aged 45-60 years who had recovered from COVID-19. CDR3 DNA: TGTGCCAGCAGCTTAGCCTCCTCAGGTGGTCAGCCCCAGCATTTT. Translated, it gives CASSLASSGGQPQHF. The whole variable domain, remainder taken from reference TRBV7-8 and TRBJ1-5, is GAGVSQSPRYKVAKRGQDVALRCDPISGHVSLFWYQQALGQGPEFLTYFQNEAQLDKSGLPSDRFFAERPEGSVSTLKIQRTQQEDSAVYLCASSLASSGGQPQHFGDGTRLSIL.